This T cell receptor (beta chain) stems from a study of esophageal squamous cell carcinoma under preoperative chemotherapy. Study details: Both tumor-infiltrating lymphocytes and peripheral blood T cells had their TCR repertoires profiled. Whole-study results and caveats: Post-treatment tumor-infiltrating lymphocytes appeared partly derived from peripheral T cells migrating into the tumor.

The table lists this clonotype with many counts. What it binds is not known. As to time point: after preoperative PTX-NDP chemotherapy. TCRdb reprocessed the PCR reads via MiXCR and lists one record per CDR3 protein. The table lists roughly 9,300 distinct CDR3 sequences, approximately 50% of them singletons. The length of the CDR3 is 12 residues. Germline CDR1 SEHNR, CDR2 FQNEAQ (reference sequence). The V and J ends lost 8 bases and 3 bases, in that order; junction bases with no gene match: 2. The biological material was taken from a patient given preoperative chemotherapy. The clonotype comes from a human donor with esophageal squamous cell carcinoma. The donor label of this sample is uncertain. This chain uses TRBV7-9 with TRBJ2-7, with 9 nucleotides matching TRBD1. This chain's CDR3 is CASGQGNYEQYF. The CDR3 bases are TGTGCCAGCGGACAGGGGAACTACGAGCAGTACTTC.